The present T cell receptor (beta chain) was sequenced within a study of blood T cell repertoires in COVID-19. Study background: Both acute and convalescent COVID-19 samples were obtained from the United States, Italy and Spain.

The CDR3 length is 18 residues. V was pared by 5 bases and J by 6 bases, with 18 bases of the junction left unmatched. Germline CDR1 and CDR2: SGHTA and FQGTGA. In the authors' methods: Reference gene primer amplification yielded estimated nucleated cell counts. The protocol was immunoSEQ multiplex PCR, while the TCRdb copy is restricted to in-frame clones and leaves out a portion. The DNA gave D and trimming, while V, J and clone size come from that table. The data contain around 260,000 clones, under 85% of them singletons. A Seattle source enrolled patients during active infection and followed them longitudinally.

Sequencing was carried out using peripheral blood. The TCR originated in a human donor with COVID-19, enrolled during active disease. The donor label of this sample is uncertain. The chain is built from TRBV7-3 and TRBJ2-3, with 9 bases aligning to TRBD2. CDR3 loop: CASSLLAGTGTNADTQYF. As DNA, the CDR3 is TGTGCCAGCAGCCTTCTAGCGGGAACGGGGACCAACGCGGATACGCAGTATTTT.